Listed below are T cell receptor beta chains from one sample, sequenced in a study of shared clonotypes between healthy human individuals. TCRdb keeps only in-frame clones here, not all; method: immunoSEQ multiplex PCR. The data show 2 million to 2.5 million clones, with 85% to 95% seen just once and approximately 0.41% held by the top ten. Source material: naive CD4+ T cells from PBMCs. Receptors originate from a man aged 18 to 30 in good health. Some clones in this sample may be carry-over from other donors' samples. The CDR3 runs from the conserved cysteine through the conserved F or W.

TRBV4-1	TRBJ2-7	CASSQEGLAGNSYEQYF
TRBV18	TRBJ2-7	CASSRTGSYEQYF
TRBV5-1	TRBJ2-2	CASSLLEANTGELFF
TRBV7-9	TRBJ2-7	CASSFLGGRTDEQYF
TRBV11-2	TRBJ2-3	CASSLDVGAADTQYF
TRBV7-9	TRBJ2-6	CASTSRAGANVLTF
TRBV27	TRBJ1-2	CASSKTGHYGYTF
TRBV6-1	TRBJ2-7	CATQVGGTSYEQYF
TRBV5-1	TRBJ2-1	CASSPGLAAAKQFF
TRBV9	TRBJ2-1	CASSAQGTQFF
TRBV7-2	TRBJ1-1	CASSPGQMNTEAFF
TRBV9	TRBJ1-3	CASSPTAGAPGNTIYF
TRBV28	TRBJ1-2	CASSATGQGRGPNGYTF
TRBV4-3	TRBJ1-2	CASSQDGERGAYGYTF
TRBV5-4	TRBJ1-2	CASSLGQGNYGYTF
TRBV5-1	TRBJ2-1	CASLGLAGGDYNEQFF
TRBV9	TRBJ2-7	CASSVEPAGDLYEQYF
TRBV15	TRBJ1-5	CATSRAAAPYQPQHF
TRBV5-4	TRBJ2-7	CASSSGTYYEQYF
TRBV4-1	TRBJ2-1	CASSQYQGLIGSYNEQFF
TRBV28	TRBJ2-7	CASSPSRTSGSYEQYF
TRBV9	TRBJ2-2	CASSVASYTGELFF
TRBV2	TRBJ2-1	CAIRFQRGKTYNEQFF
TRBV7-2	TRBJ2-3	CASSFTGLRGDTQYF
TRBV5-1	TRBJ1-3	CASSLVVGNTIYF
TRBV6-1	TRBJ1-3	CASSEALPGSGNTIYF
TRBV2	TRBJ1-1	CASRNRTEAFF
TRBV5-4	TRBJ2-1	CASSRTSGYNEQFF
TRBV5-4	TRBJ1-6	CASSRAEDRSYSPLHF
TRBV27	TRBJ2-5	CASRRGRGGGETQYF
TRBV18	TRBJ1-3	CASSPDGAGNTIYF
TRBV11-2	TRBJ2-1	CASSPGTSGRRNEQFF
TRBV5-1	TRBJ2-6	CASSLFGGRGANVLTF
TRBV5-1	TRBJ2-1	CASSLVLAGVGNEQFF
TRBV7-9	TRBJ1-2	CASSLEGGGGYTF
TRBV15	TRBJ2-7	CATSNRRTLKGEQYF
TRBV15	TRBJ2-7	CATSRGELYEQYF
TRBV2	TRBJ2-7	CASGTGVGEQYF
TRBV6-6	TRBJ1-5	CASSYSITSNQPQHF
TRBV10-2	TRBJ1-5	CASSEPGTGGNQPQHF
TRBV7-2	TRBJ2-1	CASRPDTTYNEQFF
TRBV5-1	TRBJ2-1	CASSFSSGSSYNEQFF
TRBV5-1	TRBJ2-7	CASSHSLAGGTYEQYF
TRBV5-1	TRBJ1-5	CASSLLGPQHF
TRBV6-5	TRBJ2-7	CASSYHRTGDYEQYF
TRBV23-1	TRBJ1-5	CASSQHTICQPQHF